One and the same sample provided the 14 T cell receptor beta chains below, sequenced in a study of neurological immune-mediated disorders. TCRdb re-called the 5' RACE reads with MiXCR, one entry per CDR3 protein. This table holds 25,000 to 30,000 distinct CDR3 sequences, 2.5% to 4% found once. Specimen: PBMCs. The receptors were sampled from a woman under 40 with multiple sclerosis.

This clonotype was observed many times. This chain uses TRBV24-1 with TRBJ2-3; possibly TRBD2 for D (5 bases). The germline V gene has CDR1 KGHDR and CDR2 SFDVKD. Trimming left V 3 bases short and J 9 bases short, with 12 bases between. The CDR3 consists of 13 residues. CDR3 protein: CATSDGLFETQYF. The CDR3 DNA reads TGTGCCACCAGTGATGGACTGTTTGAGACGCAGTATTTT.

This clonotype has a count of ten or more. The gene calls are TRBV20-1 and TRBJ2-7; 8 nucleotides align to TRBD2. The CDR3 sequence is 14 residues long. Germline V gene sequence: CDR1 DFQATT, CDR2 SNEGSKA (reference sequence). Germline trimming cut 5 bases from V and 4 bases from J; bases unmatched to any gene: 10. The CDR3 loop reads CSALREANIYEQYF. The DNA for the CDR3 is TGCAGTGCTTTGCGGGAGGCGAATATTTACGAGCAGTACTTC.

This clonotype counts as medium-sized. The V and J genes are TRBV12-3 or TRBV12-4 and TRBJ1-1; D may be TRBD1 (6 bases). The CDR3 has 13 residues. The V end lost 5 bases, the J end lost 8 bases, and 15 bases lay between the germline ends. The CDR3 nucleotides are TGTGCCAGCAGTCCTGGGGGGCTTGGGGAAGCTTTCTTT. Translated: CASSPGGLGEAFF.

This clonotype appeared many times. V usage is TRBV7-9 and J usage is TRBJ2-5; D is undetermined. Trimming took off 1 base at V and 4 bases at J, with 16 bases between the two ends. Germline assignment: CDR1 SEHNR and CDR2 FQNEAQ (reference sequence). This CDR3 has 16 residues. In DNA form, the CDR3 reads TGTGCCAGCAGCTTAGGCGCTGTCCCAAGGCCAGAGACCCAGTACTTC. It encodes CASSLGAVPRPETQYF.

At least ten counts were recorded for this clonotype. A much more abundant neighbour one base away suggests this may be a read error. The chain is built from TRBV28 and TRBJ1-2, with D perhaps matching TRBD1 (6 bases). The V end lost 1 base, the J end lost 8 bases, and 14 bases lay between the germline ends. This CDR3 is built from 14 residues. Germline V gives CDR1 MDHEN, CDR2 SYDVKM. The CDR3 sequence is CASSLLTGAKGYTF. In DNA form, the CDR3 reads TGTGCCAGCAGTTTATTAACGGGGGCGAAAGGCTACACCTTC.

The chain has TRBV7-2 and TRBJ2-5, with 11 positions matching TRBD2. The CDR3 has 16 residues. V was clipped by 0 bases and J by 4 bases; unmatched bases: 4. Germline CDR1 reads SGHTA; CDR2 reads FQGNSA. In nucleotides, the CDR3 is TGTGCCAGCAGCTTAGCGGTAGGACTAGCGGGAGAGACCCAGTACTTC. Translating it yields CASSLAVGLAGETQYF.

This clonotype was observed at least ten times. A much larger clone sits a single nucleotide away, making a read error possible. The rearrangement links TRBV28 to TRBJ1-1; no clear D gene. CDR3 length: 14 residues. Trimming took off 3 bases at V and 4 bases at J, with 12 bases between the two ends. CDR1 and CDR2 from the germline V gene are MDHEN and SYDVKM. CDR3 bases: TGTGCCAGCAGTTTGGGGATTCGTGGCACTGAAGCTTTCTTT. Protein: CASSLGIRGTEAFF.

This clonotype showed up many times. CDR3 amino acids: CASSDVSSGETQYF. CDR3 nucleotide sequence: TGTGCCAGCAGCGACGTAAGTAGCGGAGAGACCCAGTACTTC. This chain connects TRBV9 to TRBJ2-5, with D maybe TRBD2 (6 bases). The V gene lost 3 bases and the J gene lost 4 bases, with 13 bases spanning the gap. Germline loops: CDR1 SGDLS, CDR2 YYNGEE. CDR3 size: 14 residues.

This clonotype has ten or more counts. The V and J genes are TRBV6-5 and TRBJ2-2; D call uncertain. This CDR3 has 20 residues. Germline V lookup: CDR1 MNHEY, CDR2 SVGAGI. V gave up 2 bases and J gave up 0 bases, with 22 bases separating them. This CDR3 is CASSYRSPSGSLSNTGELFF. CDR3 sequence (DNA): TGTGCCAGCAGTTACCGATCCCCCTCCGGGTCGCTCTCGAACACCGGGGAGCTGTTTTTT.

In its sample, this clonotype was seen many times. The gene calls are TRBV10-3 and TRBJ2-2, with 9 positions matching TRBD1. The V segment lost 6 bases and the J segment 4 bases; nucleotides outside the gene matches: 12. This CDR3 has 17 amino acids. Germline V CDR1 and CDR2: ENHRY, SYGVKD. The CDR3: CAIRLVPGTGFTGELFF. Written as DNA, the CDR3 is TGTGCCATCAGGCTCGTCCCGGGGACAGGGTTCACCGGGGAGCTGTTTTTT.

This chain links TRBV5-1 with TRBJ2-3, with TRBD1 as a possible D gene (6 bases). This CDR3 comprises 15 residues. Trimming cost V 2 bases and J 3 bases, with 13 bases left between them. Germline CDR1 SGHRS, CDR2 YFSETQ. The CDR3 sequence is CASSLQGSRTDTQYF. DNA of the CDR3: TGCGCCAGCAGCTTACAGGGAAGCAGGACAGATACGCAGTATTTT. Using reference TRBV5-1 and TRBJ2-3 for the parts outside the CDR3, the full variable domain is KAGVTQTPRYLIKTRGQQVTLSCSPISGHRSVSWYQQTPGQGLQFLFEYFSETQRNKGNFPGRFSGRQFSNSRSEMNVSTLELGDSALYLCASSLQGSRTDTQYFGPGTRLTVL.

This clonotype has ten or more counts. The chain uses TRBV5-6 and TRBJ2-2; perhaps TRBD2 as D (6 bases). The CDR3 consists of 15 residues. Germline CDR1 and CDR2: SGHDT and YYEEEE. V shed 3 bases and J shed 5 bases, with 14 bases lying between them. The CDR3 sequence: CASSWAGPWTGELFF. The CDR3 DNA sequence: TGTGCCAGCAGCTGGGCGGGGCCCTGGACCGGGGAGCTGTTTTTT.

Within the sample, this clonotype is medium-sized (0.01 to 0.1%). V is TRBV4-1 and J is TRBJ1-1; the match to TRBD1 covers 12 bases. CDR3 size: 15 residues. Germline trimming cut 4 bases from V and 6 bases from J; bases unmatched to any gene: 6. CDR1 is MGHRA and CDR2 is YSYEKL in the germline V gene. CDR3 in amino acids: CASSRSGTGGPEAFF. In DNA, the CDR3 is TGCGCCAGCAGCCGCTCCGGGACAGGGGGCCCTGAAGCTTTCTTT.

Many counts were recorded for this clonotype. The CDR3 coding sequence is TGTGCCAGTAGTGCCCTAGGACCCGGGGAGCTGTTTTTT. It codes for CASSALGPGELFF. V gene TRBV19 combines with J gene TRBJ2-2; D unresolved. The ends were cut back, 5 bases at V and 6 bases at J, with 10 bases in the middle. Germline V lookup: CDR1 LNHDA, CDR2 SQIVND (reference sequence). CDR3 length: 13 amino acids.